This passage covers 26 T cell receptor beta chains from one sample sequenced in a study of T-cell reconstitution after alpha-beta-depleted transplantation in children. Molecular barcoding with unique molecular identifiers was used for the TCRbeta library. In TCRdb, the PCR reads were re-called with MiXCR into one record per CDR3 protein. The sample includes fewer than 1 million distinct CDR3 sequences, 15% to 20% seen only once; the top ten take about 5%. Source: PBMCs, mostly from graft donor cells, taken 360 days after TCRalphabeta/CD19-depleted stem cell transplant. The origin of the receptors is a male patient aged 10-17 years who had a stem cell transplant for acute lymphoblastic leukemia, so the T cells may come from the graft donor.

In its sample, this clonotype was seen a few times. V gene TRBV28 combines with J gene TRBJ1-5, with D unclear. The CDR3 runs 16 residues. Deletions cut 1 base from V and 0 bases from J, with 10 bases between. Germline V gives CDR1 MDHEN, CDR2 SYDVKM. The CDR3 reads CASSLYPEYSNQPQHF. In DNA form, the CDR3 reads TGTGCCAGCAGTTTATATCCCGAATATAGCAATCAGCCCCAGCATTTT.

This chain connects TRBV29-1 to TRBJ2-7; 11 bases line up with TRBD2. The CDR3 is 16 residues long. The V segment lost 4 bases and the J segment 3 bases; nucleotides outside the gene matches: 11. The germline V gene has CDR1 SQVTM and CDR2 ANQGSEA. CDR3 in DNA: TGCAGCGTTGCGGTGCCTAGCGGGAGGATAGTCTACGAGCAGTACTTC. This codes for CSVAVPSGRIVYEQYF.

V and J are TRBV24-1 and TRBJ2-2; a possible D gene is TRBD2 (6 bases). The CDR3 is made up of 14 amino acids. Germline lookup yields CDR1 KGHDR and CDR2 SFDVKD. Trimming removed 8 bases from V and 1 base from J, with 10 bases in between. The CDR3 loop reads CATTGTQNTGELFF. Here the CDR3 DNA reads TGTGCCACCACCGGGACTCAGAACACCGGGGAGCTGTTTTTT.

The chain recombines TRBV20-1 with TRBJ2-7, with 9 bases lining up with TRBD2. The length of the CDR3 is 15 residues. The junction had 10 bases not matched to a gene; V was cut back by 4 bases and J by 3 bases. CDR1 is DFQATT, CDR2 SNEGSKA, per germline (reference sequence). The CDR3 sequence is CSATFVAGVIYEQYF. CDR3 nucleotides: TGCAGTGCTACGTTCGTAGCGGGAGTTATCTACGAGCAGTACTTC.

This clonotype has at least ten counts. The rearrangement joins TRBV5-1 to TRBJ2-7; 7 positions agree with TRBD1. The V and J ends lost 1 base and 6 bases, in that order; junction bases with no gene match: 1. The CDR3 runs to 12 residues. Germline lookup yields CDR1 SGHRS and CDR2 YFSETQ. The CDR3 loop is CASSLYRGEQYF. The CDR3 nucleotides are TGCGCCAGCAGCTTGTACAGGGGCGAGCAGTACTTC.

A few counts support this clonotype. The chain recombines TRBV29-1 with TRBJ1-3; possible D gene TRBD1, 6 bases. Germline V lookup: CDR1 SQVTM, CDR2 ANQGSEA. This CDR3 has 14 residues. V lost 4 bases and J lost 7, with 17 bases in between. The CDR3 here is CSVGDPGARNTIYF. The CDR3 nucleotides read TGCAGCGTTGGGGACCCGGGGGCAAGGAACACCATATATTTT.

This clonotype occurred a few times. The chain links TRBV12-3 or TRBV12-4 to TRBJ2-1; the D gene could be TRBD1 or TRBD2 (7 bases each). Deletions cut 0 bases from V and 11 bases from J, with 14 bases between. The CDR3 is made up of 14 amino acids. Here the CDR3 reads CASSLADREGKQFF. DNA of the CDR3: TGTGCCAGCAGTTTAGCCGACAGGGAGGGGAAGCAGTTCTTC.

CDR3: CASSESGTGTGELFF. CDR3 DNA: TGTGCCAGCAGTGAAAGCGGGACGGGCACCGGGGAGCTGTTTTTT. This sequence joins TRBV25-1 and TRBJ2-2, with 7 nucleotides matching TRBD2. CDR3 size: 15 residues. J gave up 4 bases and V 2 bases, and 4 bases lay outside the gene matches. The germline V gene encodes CDR1 MGHDK and CDR2 SYGVNS.

The genes are TRBV13 and TRBJ2-5, with TRBD1 matching over 11 bases. Germline V gives CDR1 PRHDT, CDR2 FYEKMQ (reference sequence). This CDR3 has 16 residues. With 5 bases clipped from V and 0 bases from J, the junction kept 5 bases outside the gene matches. CDR3 loop: CASSPGQGADQETQYF. CDR3 DNA: TGTGCCAGCAGCCCTGGACAGGGGGCGGACCAAGAGACCCAGTACTTC.

CDR3 in amino acids: CSASSQAGRQGGYEQYF. For the CDR3, the DNA is TGCAGTGCCTCTTCCCAAGCTGGGAGGCAGGGGGGTTACGAGCAGTACTTC. The V call is TRBV20-1, the J call TRBJ2-7; perhaps TRBD1 as D (7 bases). This CDR3 spans 17 amino acids. V lost 6 bases and J 4 bases, leaving 28 bases between the germline ends. Looked up from germline, CDR1 is DFQATT and CDR2 is SNEGSKA (reference sequence).

V and J are TRBV25-1 and TRBJ2-7; 10 nucleotides match TRBD2. V was clipped by 3 bases and J by 2 bases; unmatched bases: 4. This CDR3 is built from 15 residues. CDR1 and CDR2 (germline): MGHDK, SYGVNS. CDR3 nucleotides: TGTGCCAGCAGTGATAAAGCGGGAGGGACCTACGAGCAGTACTTC. Translation gives CASSDKAGGTYEQYF.

The chain recombines TRBV7-9 with TRBJ1-2; no definite D call. Germline V lookup: CDR1 SEHNR, CDR2 FQNEAQ (reference sequence). V was shortened by 3 bases and J by 4 bases, with 9 bases between the two germline ends. The CDR3 runs to 13 residues. CDR3 sequence (DNA): TGTGCCAGCAGCTTTGAATTGGGCTATGGCTACACCTTC. This encodes CASSFELGYGYTF.

Written as DNA, the CDR3 is TGTGCCAGCGAGAGGAATCTCACTGGCACAGATACGCAGTATTTT. Translation gives CASERNLTGTDTQYF. This chain connects TRBV21-1 to TRBJ2-3. TRBV21-1 is a recognized pseudogene. The CDR3 extends over 15 amino acids.

This clonotype was detected ten times or more. The genes are TRBV5-6 and TRBJ2-1; 8 bases match TRBD1. The CDR3 has 16 residues. J gave up 8 bases and V 3 bases, and 13 bases lay outside the gene matches. CDR1 is SGHDT, CDR2 YYEEEE, per germline. CDR3 bases: TGTGCCAGCAGCTCGGCGGACAGGGTCTTCGAAGATGAGCAGTTCTTC. It yields the protein CASSSADRVFEDEQFF.

This clonotype was counted between two and nine times. The chain couples TRBV5-4 to TRBJ2-1, with D possibly TRBD2 on 6 matching bases. Trimming shortened V by 4 bases and J by 9 bases, and 17 bases separated the two germline ends. The CDR3 has 14 amino acids. The germline V gene encodes CDR1 SGHNT and CDR2 YYREEE (reference sequence). The CDR3 spells CASSLSPGEGEQFF. CDR3 in DNA: TGTGCCAGCAGCCTATCTCCGGGGGAAGGTGAGCAGTTCTTC.

The chain couples TRBV24-1 to TRBJ2-7; D remains unclear. Germline CDR1 KGHDR, CDR2 SFDVKD. The CDR3 is 13 residues long. Trimming took 0 bases from V and 7 from J, leaving 9 bases between them. The CDR3 protein is CATSDLTLTEQYF. CDR3 DNA: TGTGCCACCAGTGATTTGACCCTAACAGAGCAGTACTTC.

The genes are TRBV6-5 and TRBJ2-2, with 8 bases fitting TRBD2. Germline-derived CDR1 and CDR2 are MNHEY and SVGAGI. The CDR3 is 17 amino acids. V lost 7 bases and J lost 3; bases outside the gene matches: 13. The CDR3 here is CASKGLGARGHTGELFF. The CDR3 DNA sequence: TGTGCCAGCAAGGGACTAGGGGCAAGGGGACACACCGGGGAGCTGTTTTTT.

This clonotype was detected a few times. The chain is built from TRBV7-9 and TRBJ2-7, with 14 bases lining up with TRBD2. V lost 5 bases and J lost 7; bases outside the gene matches: 7. This CDR3 is built from 15 residues. The germline gives CDR1 SEHNR, CDR2 FQNEAQ (reference sequence). The CDR3 DNA follows: TGTGCCAGCAGCCATTCGACTAGCGGGAGGGGTGAGCAGTACTTC. Its translation: CASSHSTSGRGEQYF.

The chain carries TRBV4-2 and TRBJ2-1; the match to TRBD2 covers 11 bases. CDR1 is LGHNA, CDR2 YNFKEQ, per germline. The J segment lost 13 bases and the V segment lost 3 bases, leaving 11 bases of the junction unmatched. CDR3 length equals 15 residues. The CDR3 DNA sequence: TGTGCCAGCAGCCATCTTATAGCGGGAGGGCCTGATCAGTTCTTC. Protein product: CASSHLIAGGPDQFF.

This clonotype was counted once. The genes are TRBV12-3 or TRBV12-4 and TRBJ2-7; 12 bases agree with TRBD2. This CDR3 spans 21 amino acids. The V and J ends lost 5 bases and 6 bases, in that order; junction bases with no gene match: 26. The CDR3, as DNA: TGTGCCAGCAGTATCGCGACAGGCGCTAAACACCTAGCGGGAGGGCCCCGCGAGCAGTACTTC. Protein: CASSIATGAKHLAGGPREQYF.

The chain links TRBV3-1 to TRBJ2-1; no clear D gene. V dropped 2 bases and J dropped 0 bases, with 11 bases sitting between them. From germline, CDR1 is LGHDT and CDR2 YNNKEL (reference sequence). The CDR3 contains 16 residues. The CDR3 spells CASSQPPLSSYNEQFF. DNA of the CDR3: TGTGCCAGCAGCCAACCCCCCTTGAGCTCCTACAATGAGCAGTTCTTC.

V and J are TRBV20-1 and TRBJ1-4; D possibly corresponds to TRBD1 (5 bases). CDR1 DFQATT and CDR2 SNEGSKA come from the germline V gene (reference sequence). The CDR3 runs to 15 residues. Trimming cost V 7 bases and J 8 bases, with 23 bases left between them. The CDR3 region has the DNA TGCAGTGTTCGCCCCGAGGGGAAAAGCTCGGAAAAACTGTTTTTT. The encoded protein is CSVRPEGKSSEKLFF.

This clonotype was found many times. The chain is built from TRBV12-3 or TRBV12-4 and TRBJ2-7; 13 bases align to TRBD2. Trimming at V came to 0 bases and at J to 3 bases, leaving 2 bases not matched to a gene. The CDR3 extends over 16 amino acids. The chain's CDR3 is CASSLARTSGSYEQYF. The CDR3 region has the DNA TGTGCCAGCAGTTTAGCGCGGACTAGCGGGAGCTACGAGCAGTACTTC.

The chain combines TRBV12-3 or TRBV12-4 with TRBJ2-7; TRBD1 might be the D (5 bases). This CDR3 is built from 13 residues. Trimming took off 3 bases at V and 6 bases at J, with 12 bases between the two ends. CDR3 protein: CASSFWQGSEQYF. The CDR3 DNA follows: TGTGCCAGCAGTTTCTGGCAGGGAAGCGAGCAGTACTTC.

This clonotype has only a few counts. The chain is built from TRBV13 and TRBJ2-1, with D uncertain. Per germline, CDR1 PRHDT and CDR2 FYEKMQ (reference sequence). This CDR3 region has 15 residues. Trimming cost V 5 bases and J 5 bases, with 16 bases left between them. This CDR3 reads CASSPAPSEDNEQFF. The CDR3 DNA is TGTGCCAGCAGCCCCGCCCCTTCCGAAGACAATGAGCAGTTCTTC.

This clonotype occurred a few times. V and J are TRBV29-1 and TRBJ1-1; possibly TRBD1 for D (6 bases). Trimming shortened V by 1 base and J by 4 bases, and 10 bases separated the two germline ends. Germline V gives CDR1 SQVTM, CDR2 ANQGSEA. The CDR3 runs 13 residues. CDR3 amino acids: CSVEARGGTEAFF. In DNA, the CDR3 is TGCAGCGTTGAAGCCAGGGGTGGCACTGAAGCTTTCTTT.